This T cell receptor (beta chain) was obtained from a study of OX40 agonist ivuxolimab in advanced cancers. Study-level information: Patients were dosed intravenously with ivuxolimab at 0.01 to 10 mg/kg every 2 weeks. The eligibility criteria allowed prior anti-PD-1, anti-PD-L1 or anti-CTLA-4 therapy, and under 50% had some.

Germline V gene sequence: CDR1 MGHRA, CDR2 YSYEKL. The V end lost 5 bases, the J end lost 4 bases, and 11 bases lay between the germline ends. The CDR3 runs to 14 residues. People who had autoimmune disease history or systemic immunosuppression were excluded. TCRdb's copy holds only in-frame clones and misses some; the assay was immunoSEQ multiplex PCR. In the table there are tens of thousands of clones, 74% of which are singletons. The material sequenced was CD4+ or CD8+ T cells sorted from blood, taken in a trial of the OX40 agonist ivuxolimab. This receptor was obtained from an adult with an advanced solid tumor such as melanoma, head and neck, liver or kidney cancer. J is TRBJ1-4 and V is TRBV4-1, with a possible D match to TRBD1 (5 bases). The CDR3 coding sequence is TGCGCCAGCAGCTCCAGGACAATTAATGAAAAACTGTTTTTT. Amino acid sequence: CASSSRTINEKLFF.